This TCR beta chain derives from a study of Ad26.COV2.S vaccination and SARS-CoV-2 variants. Study as a whole: Donor joined the COV1001 Ad26.COV2.S trial arm. Ad26.COV2.S shots went into the muscle once or twice, 56 days apart. Regarding the study as a whole: Possibly, TCR breadth and depth analyses underestimated total T cell responses. Vaccinees showed greater spike-specific TCR breadth than placebo recipients.

Specified treatment: about 20 received Ad26.COV2.S at low or high dose, single or two shots; five or six received placebo; per-sample allocation not given. The study sampled participants on day 63 after the first vaccine or placebo injection. The sample holds one count of this clone. The target antigen is unknown. Produced via immunoSEQ multiplex PCR; TCRdb's table is partial and in-frame only. The table records over 400,000 clones, 90% of them present only once. V was pared by 4 bases and J by 5 bases, with 7 bases between. CDR3 length: 12 amino acids. Germline V lookup: CDR1 SGHDT, CDR2 YYEEEE. The source of this sequence is a person aged 18-65 years who received the Ad26.COV2.S COVID-19 vaccine or a placebo. The chain uses TRBV5-6 and TRBJ2-1; D is uncertain. This specimen consisted of peripheral blood, obtained in a trial of Ad26.COV2.S vaccine versus placebo. Here the CDR3 DNA reads TGTGCCAGCAGCGCTAATAACAATGAGCAGTTCTTC. This sequence encodes CASSANNNEQFF.